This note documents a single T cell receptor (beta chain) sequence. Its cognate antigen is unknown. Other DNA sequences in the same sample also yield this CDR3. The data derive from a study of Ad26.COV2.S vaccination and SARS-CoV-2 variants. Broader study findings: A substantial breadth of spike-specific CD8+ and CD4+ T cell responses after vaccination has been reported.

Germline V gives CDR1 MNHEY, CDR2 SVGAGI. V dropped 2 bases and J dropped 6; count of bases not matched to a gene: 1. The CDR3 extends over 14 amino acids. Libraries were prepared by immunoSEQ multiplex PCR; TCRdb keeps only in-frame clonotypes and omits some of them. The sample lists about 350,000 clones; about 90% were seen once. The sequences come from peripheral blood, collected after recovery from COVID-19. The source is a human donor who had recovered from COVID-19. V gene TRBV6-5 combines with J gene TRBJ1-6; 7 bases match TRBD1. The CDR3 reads CASSYGQVNSPLHF. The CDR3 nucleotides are TGTGCCAGCAGTTACGGACAGGTTAATTCACCCCTCCACTTT.